This T cell receptor (beta chain) was documented in a study of blood T cell repertoires in COVID-19. In the original analysis: Nucleated cell counts were estimated from reference gene primer amplification. Profiled with immunoSEQ multiplex PCR; TCRdb holds only in-frame clones, not every one. That table supplies the V and J calls and clone size; D and trimming were determined from the DNA. Here the sample spans about 83,000 clones, approximately 85% being singletons. Germline V gene sequence: CDR1 MNHEY, CDR2 SMNVEV (reference sequence). V gave up 2 bases and J gave up 9 bases, with 14 bases separating them. This CDR3 is built from 14 residues.

Material for sequencing was peripheral blood. The clonotype comes from a man in his fifties or sixties with active COVID-19. The chain has TRBV27 and TRBJ1-5; TRBD1 might be the D (6 bases). The CDR3 is CASSLDKGVGPQHF. The CDR3 region has the DNA TGTGCCAGCAGTTTAGACAAGGGGGTGGGGCCCCAGCATTTT.